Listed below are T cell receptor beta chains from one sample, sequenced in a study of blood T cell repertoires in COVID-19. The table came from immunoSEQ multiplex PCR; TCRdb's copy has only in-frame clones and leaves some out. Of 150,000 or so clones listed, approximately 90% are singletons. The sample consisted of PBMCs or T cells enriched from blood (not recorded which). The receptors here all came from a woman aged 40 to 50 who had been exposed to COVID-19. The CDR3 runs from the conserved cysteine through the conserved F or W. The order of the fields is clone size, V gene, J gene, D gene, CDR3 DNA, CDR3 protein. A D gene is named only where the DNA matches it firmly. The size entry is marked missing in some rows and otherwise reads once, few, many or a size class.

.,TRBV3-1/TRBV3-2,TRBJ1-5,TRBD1,TGTGCCAGCAGCCTGAGCAGGGGGAATCAGCCCCAGCATTTT,CASSLSRGNQPQHF
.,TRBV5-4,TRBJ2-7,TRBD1,TGTGCCAGCAGCCTCGGGAAAGGACAGGGAATGGGTGAGCAGTACTTC,CASSLGKGQGMGEQYF
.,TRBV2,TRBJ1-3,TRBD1,TGTGCCAGCAGGGACAGGGGGAACACCATATATTTT,CASRDRGNTIYF
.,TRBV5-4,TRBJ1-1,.,TGTGCCAGCAGCTTGAATCCGTTAATGAACACTGAAGCTTTCTTT,CASSLNPLMNTEAFF
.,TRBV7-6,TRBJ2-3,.,TGTGCCAGCAGCCCGGCGGCCTCCTCGGGTACAGATACGCAGTATTTT,CASSPAASSGTDTQYF
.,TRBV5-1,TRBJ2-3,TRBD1,TGCGCCAGCAGCCCCACCCGGGACAGGGATACGCAGTATTTT,CASSPTRDRDTQYF
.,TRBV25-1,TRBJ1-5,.,TGTGCCAGCAGTGAATCGAGGGACACTATAGTACATTTT,CASSESRDTIVHF
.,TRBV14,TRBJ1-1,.,TGTGCCAGCAGAGAACAGGGCCTGAACACTGAAGCTTTCTTT,CASREQGLNTEAFF
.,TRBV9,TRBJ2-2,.,TGTGCCAGCAGCGTTTCGGACTCAACCACCGGGGAGCTGTTTTTT,CASSVSDSTTGELFF
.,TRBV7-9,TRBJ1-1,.,TGTGCCAGCAGCTTAGCGTTGCTGACAAAAGAGAACACTGAAGCTTTCTTT,CASSLALLTKENTEAFF
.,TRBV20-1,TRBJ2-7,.,TGCAGTGCTAGTTCAGGCTACGAGCAGTACTTC,CSASSGYEQYF
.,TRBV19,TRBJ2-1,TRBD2,TGTGCCAGTAGTATTTTCCGGGAGGGAGGTGAGCAGTTCTTC,CASSIFREGGEQFF
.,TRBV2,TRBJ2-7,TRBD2,TGTGCCAGCAGTGATCTGGGACTAGCGGGAAACTACGAGCAGTACTTC,CASSDLGLAGNYEQYF
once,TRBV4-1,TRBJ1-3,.,TGCGCCAGCAGCCAAGATGGCCCCACGGGTGGAAACACCATATATTTT,CASSQDGPTGGNTIYF
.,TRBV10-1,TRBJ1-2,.,TGCGCCAGCAGTGAGTCGCTGACATACGGCTACACCTTC,CASSESLTYGYTF
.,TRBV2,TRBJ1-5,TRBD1,TGTGCCAGCAGGGGACAGGGTCAAAGTCAGCCCCAGCATTTT,CASRGQGQSQPQHF
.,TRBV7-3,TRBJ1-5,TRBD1,TGTGCCAGCAGCGCCCACTCCGGGACAGGGAACAATCAGCCCCAGCATTTT,CASSAHSGTGNNQPQHF
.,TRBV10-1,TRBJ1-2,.,TGCGCCAGCAGTGAGTCGCGGGAGAACTATGGCTACACCTTC,CASSESRENYGYTF
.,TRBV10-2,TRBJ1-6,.,TGCGCCAGCAGTGCTGTTGGATTGGACTACTATAATTCACCCCTCCACTTT,CASSAVGLDYYNSPLHF
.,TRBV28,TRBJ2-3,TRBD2,TGTGCCAGCAGTTTCCCGGGACTAGCGGGAGGTTCAGATACGCAGTATTTT,CASSFPGLAGGSDTQYF
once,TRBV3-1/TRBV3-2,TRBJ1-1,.,TGTGCCAGCAGCCTCTTGACAGGTACTGAAGCTTTCTTT,CASSLLTGTEAFF
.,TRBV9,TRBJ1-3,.,TGTGCCAGCAGCGTAGAAGGAGGAAACTCTGGAAACACCATATATTTT,CASSVEGGNSGNTIYF
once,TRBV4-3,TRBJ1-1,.,TGCGCCAGCAGCCAAGATTCCACGGCTGAAGCTTTCTTT,CASSQDSTAEAFF
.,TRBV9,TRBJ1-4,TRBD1,TGTGCCAGCAGCGTAGAAGGAGTAGGGGGCCGCGGAAAACTGTTTTTT,CASSVEGVGGRGKLFF
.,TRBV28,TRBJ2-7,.,TGTGCCAGCAGGCTGAGTAGCGGCCGATACGAGCAGTACTTC,CASRLSSGRYEQYF
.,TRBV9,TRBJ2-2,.,TGTGCCAGCAGCCGGGGGAATACGAACACCGGGGAGCTGTTTTTT,CASSRGNTNTGELFF
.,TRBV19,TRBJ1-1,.,TGTGCCAGTAGTGTCGGGGATACGGGCACTGAAGCTTTCTTT,CASSVGDTGTEAFF